What follows are 27 T cell receptor beta chains derived from one specimen sequenced in a study of cytomegalovirus exposure and HLA in healthy donors. Researchers ran the PCR with 60 Vbeta and 13 Jbeta primers. Here immunoSEQ multiplex PCR was the method, and the copy in TCRdb shows in-frame clones only, minus some. The sample carries 100,000 to 150,000 clones, about 71% recorded once. Specimen: PBMCs. These receptors came from a woman aged 55 to 70 in good health and CMV-seropositive.

This chain uses TRBV6-5 with TRBJ1-1; D unresolved. V lost 8 bases, J lost 0 bases, and 16 bases lay in between. This CDR3 has 15 amino acids. The germline CDR1 and CDR2 sequences are MNHEY and SVGAGI. In DNA form, the CDR3 reads TGTGCCAGCCGGGTAACGAGCGATATGAACACTGAAGCTTTCTTT. Amino acids: CASRVTSDMNTEAFF.

This clone has just one count. The chain carries TRBV4-1 and TRBJ2-7; 10 bases agree with TRBD2. The CDR3 is 14 residues long. Germline V gene lookup returns CDR1 MGHRA and CDR2 YSYEKL. The trim removed 4 bases at V and 4 bases at J, leaving 4 bases unmatched. CDR3 loop: CASSLGTSDYEQYF. CDR3 coding DNA: TGCGCCAGCAGCCTGGGGACTAGCGATTACGAGCAGTACTTC.

This CDR3 is CASSPRGFYTEAFF. The CDR3 DNA reads TGTGCCAGCAGCCCCAGGGGATTCTACACTGAAGCTTTCTTT. The J gene is TRBJ1-1, the V gene TRBV14, with D possibly matching TRBD1 (6 bases). The V end lost 4 bases, the J end lost 3 bases, and 12 bases lay between the germline ends. The CDR3 is 14 amino acids. Germline V lookup: CDR1 SGHDN, CDR2 FVKESK.

The rearrangement joins TRBV9 to TRBJ1-5; possibly TRBD1 for D (6 bases). V lost 3 bases and J 9 bases, leaving 10 bases between the germline ends. The germline gives CDR1 SGDLS, CDR2 YYNGEE. This CDR3 contains 12 residues. This chain's CDR3 is CASSAGGWPQHF. As DNA, the CDR3 is TGTGCCAGCAGCGCGGGGGGCTGGCCCCAGCATTTT.

The rearrangement links TRBV5-1 to TRBJ2-1; 9 nucleotides match TRBD2. The CDR3 covers 17 residues. Germline V gene sequence: CDR1 SGHRS, CDR2 YFSETQ. Trimming at V came to 4 bases and at J to 0 bases, leaving 8 bases not matched to a gene. The CDR3 coding sequence is TGCGCCAGCAGCCCTGGCGGGGGGGCGAGCTCCTACAATGAGCAGTTCTTC. This translates into CASSPGGGASSYNEQFF.

The rearrangement uses TRBV19 and TRBJ2-2; perhaps TRBD1 as D (6 bases). This CDR3 is 15 amino acids long. The ends were cut back, 6 bases at V and 2 bases at J, with 13 bases in the middle. The germline V gene encodes CDR1 LNHDA and CDR2 SQIVND (reference sequence). The CDR3: CASRQGHVNTGELFF. The CDR3 DNA is TGTGCCAGTAGGCAGGGACATGTAAACACCGGGGAGCTGTTTTTT. The variable domain in full, completed from reference TRBV19 and TRBJ2-2, reads DGGITQSPKYLFRKEGQNVTLSCEQNLNHDAMYWYRQDPGQGLRLIYYSQIVNDFQKGDIAEGYSVSREKKESFPLTVTSAQKNPTAFYLCASRQGHVNTGELFFGEGSRLTVL.

The chain employs TRBV5-1 and TRBJ2-7; 11 nucleotides align to TRBD1. Germline trimming cut 7 bases from V and 6 bases from J; bases unmatched to any gene: 15. The germline gives CDR1 SGHRS, CDR2 YFSETQ. CDR3 size: 16 residues. CDR3 amino acids: CASRETPGTGGGEQYF. CDR3 bases: TGCGCCAGCCGCGAAACTCCCGGGACAGGGGGGGGCGAGCAGTACTTC.

The V call is TRBV6-5, the J call TRBJ1-2, with 9 bases lining up with TRBD1. V gave up 4 bases and J gave up 13 bases; unmatched junction bases: 10. Germline lookup yields CDR1 MNHEY and CDR2 SVGAGI. This CDR3 spans 13 amino acids. CDR3 bases: TGTGCCAGCAGTTCGACTCCGGGACAGGGAACCACCTTC. Translated: CASSSTPGQGTTF.

The chain joins TRBV19 to TRBJ2-7; D unclear. Germline V gene sequence: CDR1 LNHDA, CDR2 SQIVND (reference sequence). The V end was cut by 5 bases, the J end by 0 bases, with 11 bases between. The CDR3 is made up of 14 amino acids. The CDR3 spells CASSSRSHSYEQYF. The CDR3 bases are TGTGCCAGTAGTTCCCGGTCCCACTCCTACGAGCAGTACTTC.

V gene TRBV2 combines with J gene TRBJ1-3, with D possibly TRBD1 on 5 matching bases. Trimming left V 10 bases short and J 0 bases short, with 10 bases between. Germline values: CDR1 SNHLY, CDR2 FYNNEI. The CDR3 spans 13 residues. The CDR3 loop reads CAIDRSSGNTIYF. Written as DNA, the CDR3 is TGTGCCATTGACAGAAGCTCTGGAAACACCATATATTTT.

CDR3 protein: CASNPTGGRYTF. The CDR3 DNA reads TGTGCCAGCAACCCTACCGGGGGGCGCTACACCTTC. This chain links TRBV6-6 with TRBJ1-2; perhaps TRBD1 as D (6 bases). The CDR3 is 12 residues long. Germline CDR1 is MNHNY and CDR2 is SVGAGI (reference sequence). Trimming stripped 7 bases from V and 9 bases from J, with 15 bases between.

The rearrangement joins TRBV10-2 to TRBJ2-4, with D tentatively TRBD2 (5 bases). The germline V and J ends were trimmed by 6 bases and 13 bases, with 22 bases remaining between them. There are 14 residues in the CDR3. Looked up from germline, CDR1 is WSHSY and CDR2 is SAAADI. CDR3: CASRKSGLPHGQYF. CDR3 in DNA: TGCGCCAGCAGAAAGTCAGGACTTCCGCATGGACAGTACTTC.

This clone occurred a few times. The chain combines TRBV5-4 with TRBJ1-3; D is undetermined. Trimming stripped 7 bases from V and 0 bases from J, with 14 bases between. The CDR3 consists of 15 residues. Germline CDR1 is SGHNT and CDR2 is YYREEE (reference sequence). CDR3 bases: TGTGCCAGCGGCCCCTACCCTAGCTCTGGAAACACCATATATTTT. Residues: CASGPYPSSGNTIYF.

The chain employs TRBV18 and TRBJ1-5; 7 nucleotides line up with TRBD1. V shed 3 bases, J shed 5 bases, and the junction held 7 bases outside the gene matches. CDR3 length: 15 amino acids. Germline CDR1 reads KGHSH; CDR2 reads LQKENI. As DNA, the CDR3 is TGTGCCAGCTCACCTTCCCGGGACAGTCATCAGCCCCAGCATTTT. This encodes CASSPSRDSHQPQHF.

This clone was seen a few times. The rearrangement uses TRBV4-1 and TRBJ2-4, with a weak D call TRBD1 (5 bases). The CDR3 has 17 amino acids. The germline CDR1 and CDR2 sequences are MGHRA and YSYEKL. V lost 3 bases and J 9 bases, leaving 24 bases between the germline ends. DNA of the CDR3: TGCGCCAGCAGCCATCGGAGTGGCAGGGAAAATATTGGCATTCAGTACTTC. It is translated as CASSHRSGRENIGIQYF.

This clone has more than one count but fewer than ten. This chain joins TRBV6-1 and TRBJ1-1; 8 bases line up with TRBD1. The CDR3 is 13 amino acids. V was clipped by 3 bases and J by 8 bases; unmatched bases: 5. The germline gives CDR1 MNHNS, CDR2 SASEGT. The CDR3 sequence: CASSDARDREAFF. CDR3 in DNA: TGTGCCAGCAGTGACGCCAGGGACAGGGAAGCTTTCTTT.

The CDR3 DNA reads as TGTGCCAGCAGCGCAGGACTAGCGGGGGGGTTGGTGGAGCAGTTCTTC. It codes for CASSAGLAGGLVEQFF. The chain is built from TRBV9 and TRBJ2-1, with 15 positions matching TRBD2. CDR3 length: 16 residues. CDR1 SGDLS and CDR2 YYNGEE come from the germline V gene. V lost 3 bases to trimming and J lost 10 bases; unmatched junction nucleotides: 8.

The CDR3 sequence is CASSSGSNTGELFF. For the CDR3, the DNA is TGTGCCAGCAGTTCGGGATCGAACACCGGGGAGCTGTTTTTT. The chain has TRBV6-6 and TRBJ2-2; D may be TRBD2 (5 bases). The germline gives CDR1 MNHNY, CDR2 SVGAGI (reference sequence). The CDR3 consists of 14 residues. The V and J ends lost 4 bases and 0 bases respectively, with 6 bases between them.

The rearrangement uses TRBV27 and TRBJ2-1, with TRBD2 matching 9 bases. The germline CDR1 and CDR2 sequences are MNHEY and SMNVEV (reference sequence). Trimming took 0 bases from V and 6 from J; bases not matched to a gene: 6. This CDR3 is built from 16 residues. This CDR3 reads CASSLSPSSGVNEQFF. In DNA, the CDR3 is TGTGCCAGCAGTTTATCCCCCTCTAGCGGGGTCAATGAGCAGTTCTTC.

The sample holds a few counts of this clone. The V gene is TRBV29-1, the J gene TRBJ2-5, with D possibly TRBD2 on 7 matching bases. Germline lookup yields CDR1 SQVTM and CDR2 ANQGSEA. The V and J ends lost 7 bases and 6 bases respectively, with 24 bases between them. CDR3 length equals 15 residues. The CDR3 loop is CSGGGEGGGLKTQYF. The CDR3 region has the DNA TGCAGCGGCGGCGGCGAGGGGGGGGGCCTGAAGACCCAGTACTTC.

The chain combines TRBV28 with TRBJ1-1; no firm D call. V was cut by 3 bases and J by 6 bases, with 8 bases left in between. This CDR3 has 12 amino acids. Germline values: CDR1 MDHEN, CDR2 SYDVKM. The CDR3 sequence: CASSLEGSEAFF. The CDR3, as DNA: TGTGCCAGCAGTTTGGAGGGATCTGAAGCTTTCTTT.

The chain uses TRBV14 and TRBJ1-6; D is unresolved. Germline CDR1 and CDR2: SGHDN and FVKESK. This CDR3 has 13 residues. Trimming removed 3 bases at V and 12 bases at J, with 12 bases between. The CDR3 loop reads CASSHREVEPLHF. The CDR3 bases are TGTGCCAGCAGCCATCGGGAGGTAGAACCCCTCCACTTT.

This sequence joins TRBV2 and TRBJ1-6; D perhaps matches TRBD1 (6 bases). Germline CDR1 reads SNHLY; CDR2 reads FYNNEI. Trimming removed 7 bases at V and 5 bases at J, with 15 bases between. The length of the CDR3 is 15 residues. This CDR3 is CASTPQQGNNSPLHF. CDR3 in DNA: TGTGCCAGCACCCCCCAGCAGGGGAATAATTCACCCCTCCACTTT.

This clone was seen a single time. This rearrangement joins TRBV10-1 to TRBJ2-3; TRBD2 is a possible D gene (5 bases). The V end was cut by 6 bases, the J end by 4 bases, with 11 bases between. CDR1 is WNHNN and CDR2 is SYGVQD in the germline V gene (reference sequence). The CDR3 sequence is 13 residues long. The CDR3 DNA sequence: TGCGCCAGCAGGAGTTGGGAGTCAGATACGCAGTATTTT. It specifies CASRSWESDTQYF.

V gene TRBV10-1 combines with J gene TRBJ2-3, with D possibly matching TRBD1 (6 bases). The CDR3 spans 18 residues. In germline, CDR1 is WNHNN, CDR2 SYGVQD (reference sequence). V lost 3 bases to trimming and J lost 0 bases, with 19 bases between them. CDR3 nucleotide sequence: TGCGCCAGCAGTGACCCCAGGCCAGGGGACACTAGCACAGATACGCAGTATTTT. It specifies CASSDPRPGDTSTDTQYF.

The V and J genes are TRBV6-6 and TRBJ2-5; 11 nucleotides match TRBD2. CDR1 is MNHNY, CDR2 SVGAGI, per germline (reference sequence). J was trimmed by 6 bases and V by 5 bases; bases with no gene match: 8. The CDR3 is 15 amino acids. CDR3 coding DNA: TGTGCCAGCAGTACCCCTAGCGGGGGGAGGAAGACCCAGTACTTC. Encoded protein: CASSTPSGGRKTQYF.

This clone occurred once. This chain joins TRBV19 and TRBJ1-2; no definite D call. Between the trimmed V and J ends, which lost 7 bases and 7 bases, there was a span of 10 bases. The CDR3 extends over 11 amino acids. CDR1 is LNHDA, CDR2 SQIVND, per germline (reference sequence). CDR3 residues: CASTSGAGYTF. The DNA of the CDR3 is TGTGCCAGTACCTCGGGAGCTGGCTACACCTTC.